This T cell receptor (beta chain) was sequenced during a study of blood T cell repertoires in COVID-19. Original analysis: Amplification with reference gene primers provided the estimates of nucleated cell counts. Data came from immunoSEQ multiplex PCR; TCRdb stores just in-frame clones and leaves some out. V and J calls and clone size are copied from that table; D and trimming were computed from the DNA. Here the sample spans roughly 300,000 clones, around 85% being singletons. CDR3 length: 15 residues. The V and J ends lost 7 bases and 2 bases, in that order; junction bases with no gene match: 11. Germline V gene data show CDR1 as MNHEY and CDR2 as SMNVEV (reference sequence). Study members were between about 18 and 100 years old and lived in 24 US regions.

This chain joins TRBV27 and TRBJ2-7, with 7 nucleotides matching TRBD2. Sequencing was performed on PBMCs or T cells enriched from blood (not recorded which). This TCR came from a woman aged 40 to 49 with acute COVID-19. CDR3 nucleotide sequence: TGTGCCAGCACCCGGGGCAGCGGGGTCCCCTACGAGCAGTACTTC. It translates to CASTRGSGVPYEQYF.